The rows below give T cell receptor beta chains drawn from one sample of a study of T cell responses to AZD1222 COVID-19 vaccine. Some clones are missing from TCRdb's copy, which holds only in-frame ones; the method was immunoSEQ multiplex PCR. The data hold 150,000 to 200,000 clones, with about 90% observed a single time. The sequencing used peripheral blood, collected on day 0 of AZD1222 vaccination. Source of these receptors: an adult in good health. The CDR3 runs from the conserved cysteine through the conserved F or W. A D gene is named only where the DNA matches it firmly. Only part of the rows carry a size: once, few, many, or a class if the clone is expanded.

>.|.|TRBJ1-1|TRBV18
CASSQDENTEAFF
TGTGCCAGCTCACAGGACGAGAACACTGAAGCTTTCTTT
>.|TRBD2|TRBJ2-4|TRBV6-1
CASSEVASGRTNF
TGTGCCAGCAGTGAGGTGGCTAGCGGGAGAACTAACTTC
>.|.|TRBJ2-1|TRBV5-6
CASSRGQNNEQFF
TGTGCCAGCAGCCGAGGACAGAACAATGAGCAGTTCTTC
>.|TRBD2|TRBJ2-7|TRBV5-4
CASGRVSDEQYF
TGTGCCAGCGGGAGGGTTTCGGACGAGCAGTACTTC
>.|.|TRBJ2-7|TRBV11-2
CASSTDRDKSYEQYF
TGTGCCAGCAGCACTGACCGGGACAAGTCCTACGAGCAGTACTTC
>once|.|TRBJ2-5|TRBV28
CASSLPTGQWETQYF
TGTGCCAGCAGTTTACCCACCGGACAGTGGGAGACCCAGTACTTC
>.|.|TRBJ2-7|TRBV10-2
CASSSWGNEQYF
TGCGCCAGCAGTTCTTGGGGAAACGAGCAGTACTTC
>.|TRBD1|TRBJ1-5|TRBV9
CASSVGAGGNQPQHF
TGTGCCAGCAGCGTAGGGGCAGGGGGGAATCAGCCCCAGCATTTT
>.|.|TRBJ2-1|TRBV5-4
CASSFPALGAYNEQFF
TGTGCCAGCAGCTTTCCCGCTTTGGGGGCCTACAATGAGCAGTTCTTC
>.|TRBD1|TRBJ1-1|TRBV4-3
CASSPTQGGYTEAFF
TGCGCCAGCAGCCCTACCCAGGGGGGATATACTGAAGCTTTCTTT
>.|.|TRBJ1-3|TRBV2
CASSTGTQGNTIYF
TGTGCCAGCAGTACCGGGACACAAGGAAACACCATATATTTT
>few|TRBD1|TRBJ2-2|TRBV4-3
CASSQGITGVTGELFF
TGCGCCAGCAGCCAAGGAATAACAGGGGTCACCGGGGAGCTGTTTTTT
>.|.|TRBJ2-7|TRBV6-5
CASSYSGSYEQYF
TGTGCCAGCAGTTACTCCGGCAGTTACGAGCAGTACTTC
>.|TRBD2|TRBJ2-3|TRBV5-4
CASSVGGITDTQYF
TGTGCCAGCAGCGTCGGGGGGATAACAGATACGCAGTATTTT
>.|TRBD1|TRBJ1-1|TRBV5-1
CASSGDRGTEAFF
TGCGCCAGCAGCGGGGACAGGGGCACTGAAGCTTTCTTT
>.|.|TRBJ2-7|TRBV11-2
CASSTHSESYEQYF
TGTGCCAGCAGCACCCATTCAGAATCCTACGAGCAGTACTTC
>.|.|TRBJ2-2|TRBV19
CASSIRDTNTGELFF
TGTGCCAGTAGTATCCGGGACACTAACACCGGGGAGCTGTTTTTT
>.|.|TRBJ2-7|TRBV18
CASSPNPYYEQYF
TGTGCCAGCTCACCGAACCCTTACTACGAGCAGTACTTC
>.|TRBD1|TRBJ2-2|TRBV3-1/TRBV3-2
CASSQGQRWDTGELFF
TGTGCCAGCAGCCAGGGACAGAGGTGGGACACCGGGGAGCTGTTTTTT
>.|.|TRBJ1-6|TRBV4-1
CASSQERVGGSPLHF
TGCGCCAGCAGCCAAGAGAGGGTAGGTGGTTCACCCCTCCACTTT
>.|TRBD1|TRBJ2-7|TRBV19
CASSTTGTGYEQYF
TGTGCCAGTAGTACGACAGGGACAGGCTACGAGCAGTACTTC
>.|.|TRBJ1-5|TRBV5-6
CASSFYTQGRQPQHF
TGTGCCAGCAGCTTTTATACACAGGGCCGTCAGCCCCAGCATTTT
>.|.|TRBJ1-1|TRBV18
CASSPIPGTDKNTEAFF
TGTGCCAGCTCACCCATACCGGGAACAGACAAGAACACTGAAGCTTTCTTT
>.|TRBD2|TRBJ2-7|TRBV7-8
CASSLGTSGSGEQYF
TGTGCCAGCAGCTTAGGCACTAGCGGGAGCGGCGAGCAGTACTTC
>.|.|TRBJ2-6|TRBV29-1
CSVLPASGANVLTF
TGCAGCGTGCTGCCGGCCTCTGGGGCCAACGTCCTGACTTTC
>.|.|TRBJ1-5|TRBV28
CASSTNNQPQHF
TGTGCCAGCAGTACAAACAATCAGCCCCAGCATTTT
>.|.|TRBJ1-4|TRBV14
CASSRDIRRRLFF
TGTGCCAGCAGCCGCGATATCCGGAGGAGACTGTTTTTT
>.|.|TRBJ1-3|TRBV6-5
CASSYGQLSGNTIYF
TGTGCCAGCAGTTACGGACAGCTGTCTGGAAACACCATATATTTT
>.|.|TRBJ2-7|TRBV7-2
CASSLEGGTYEQYF
TGTGCCAGCAGCTTAGAGGGGGGGACCTACGAGCAGTACTTC
>.|.|TRBJ2-6|TRBV23-1
CASSQDGTSGCSGANVLTF
TGCGCCAGCAGTCAAGATGGGACATCCGGATGTAGTGGGGCCAACGTCCTGACTTTC
>once|TRBD1|TRBJ2-1|TRBV11-2
CASSLDEDRDEQFF
TGTGCCAGCAGCTTAGATGAGGACAGGGATGAGCAGTTCTTC
>.|.|TRBJ2-5|TRBV6-1
CASSENWVRQETQYF
TGTGCCAGCAGTGAAAATTGGGTCAGACAAGAGACCCAGTACTTC
>once|.|TRBJ1-4|TRBV6-1
CASSDPTGPTNEKLFF
TGTGCCAGCAGTGACCCGACAGGCCCAACTAATGAAAAACTGTTTTTT
>.|TRBD2|TRBJ2-7|TRBV7-6
CASSRLAGEQYF
TGTGCCAGCAGCCGTCTAGCGGGCGAGCAGTACTTC
>once|TRBD1|TRBJ1-5|TRBV24-1
CATSGPGQAQGSPQHF
TGTGCCACCAGTGGGCCAGGACAGGCCCAAGGGAGCCCCCAGCATTTT
>.|TRBD1|TRBJ1-3|TRBV30
CAWNTDRLSSGNTIYF
TGTGCCTGGAACACGGACAGGCTCAGCTCTGGAAACACCATATATTTT
>.|.|TRBJ2-5|TRBV5-4
CASSSRQGIQETQYF
TGTGCCAGCAGCTCCCGGCAGGGTATCCAAGAGACCCAGTACTTC
>.|.|TRBJ2-7|TRBV7-9
CASSPYSSSYEQYF
TGTGCCAGCAGCCCATACAGTAGCTCCTACGAGCAGTACTTC
>.|.|TRBJ1-6|TRBV9
CASSKGGTSSGSPLHF
TGTGCCAGCAGCAAGGGGGGGACCTCGAGCGGTTCACCCCTCCACTTT
>.|.|TRBJ2-7|TRBV28
CASSLTRGSVGLKYF
TGTGCCAGCAGTTTAACTCGAGGCAGTGTGGGTTTGAAGTACTTC
>once|.|TRBJ2-1|TRBV28
CASSLTTGRNEQFF
TGTGCCAGCAGTCTTACGACAGGAAGGAATGAGCAGTTCTTC
>once|TRBD2|TRBJ2-7|TRBV7-2
CASRLAGGLFEQYF
TGTGCCAGCAGGCTAGCGGGAGGTTTGTTCGAGCAGTACTTC
>few|.|TRBJ1-6|TRBV7-2
CASSLAQGNSPLHF
TGTGCCAGCAGCTTGGCCCAAGGGAATTCACCCCTCCACTTT